This T cell receptor beta chain originates from a study of early T cells in non-severe SARS-CoV-2 infection. There are a few counts of this clonotype. Using its own MiXCR run on the 5' RACE reads, TCRdb lists one record per CDR3 protein. The table records some 120,000 distinct CDR3 sequences, about 15% of them present only once. Germline CDR1 reads DFQATT; CDR2 reads SNEGSKA (reference sequence). V lost 6 bases and J lost 5; bases outside the gene matches: 8. CDR3 length: 14 amino acids. The chain uses TRBV20-1 and TRBJ2-1, with TRBD2 matching 9 bases. Sequenced: whole blood. This receptor was identified in an adult who was a healthcare worker with PCR-confirmed SARS-CoV-2 infection or an uninfected control (not recorded which). CDR3 DNA sequence: TGCAGTGCGAGGCCCCTAGCGGGGCACAATGAGCAGTTCTTC. Amino acids: CSARPLAGHNEQFF.